This TCR beta chain was identified during a study of vaccination and CD4 T cells after COVID-19. On the study more broadly: Samples after vaccination came a median 72 days past dose two, ranging 14 to 241.

This CDR3 has 14 residues. V dropped 1 base and J dropped 9 bases, with 13 bases sitting between them. With the Oncomine TCR Beta short-read assay, DNA from cultured CD4+ T cells was sequenced. TCRdb analysed the PCR reads with MiXCR anew, one entry per CDR3 protein. The sample contains around 20,000 distinct CDR3 sequences, about 50% of which appear only once. To note about this clonotype: Antigen: not known.

This sample's treatment: approximately 10-day PBMC culture with coronavirus spike peptide pools or control peptides (ViraFEST assay). ViraFEST sequenced TCRs after peptide-pool expansion of antigen-specific T cells. J is TRBJ2-1 and V is TRBV12-3 or TRBV12-4, with TRBD1 as a possible D gene (6 bases). This TCR came from a human donor with COVID-19. Sequencing input: cultured CD4+ T cells from blood. CDR3 nucleotide sequence: TGTGCCAGCAGTTTAGGCAGGGGTTGGGGTGAGCAGTTCTTC. Protein product: CASSLGRGWGEQFF.